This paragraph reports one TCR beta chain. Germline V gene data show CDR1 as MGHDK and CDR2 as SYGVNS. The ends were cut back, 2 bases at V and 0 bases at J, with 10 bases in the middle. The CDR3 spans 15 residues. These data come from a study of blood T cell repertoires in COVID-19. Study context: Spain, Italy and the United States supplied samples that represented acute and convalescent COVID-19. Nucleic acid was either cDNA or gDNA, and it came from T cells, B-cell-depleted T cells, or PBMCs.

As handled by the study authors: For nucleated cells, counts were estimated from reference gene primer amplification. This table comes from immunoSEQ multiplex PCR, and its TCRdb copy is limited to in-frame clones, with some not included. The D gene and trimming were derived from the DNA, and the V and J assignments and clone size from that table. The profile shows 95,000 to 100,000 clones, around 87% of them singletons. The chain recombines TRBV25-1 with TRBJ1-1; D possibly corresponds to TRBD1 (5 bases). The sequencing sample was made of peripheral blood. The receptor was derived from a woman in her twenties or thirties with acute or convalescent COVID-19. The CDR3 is CASSEGQGMNTEAFF. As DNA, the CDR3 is TGTGCCAGCAGTGAAGGTCAGGGAATGAACACTGAAGCTTTCTTT.